One and the same sample provided the 21 T cell receptor beta chains below, sequenced in a study of blood T cells in healthy people across ages. PCR was performed a second time for about 6 to 12 cycles using a sample-barcoded 5' primer and a J-beta primer mix. TCRdb passed the 5' RACE reads through MiXCR, listing each CDR3 protein once. This table holds about 560,000 distinct CDR3 sequences, around a quarter found once. These same data were also listed under a study on T cells of mothers and their children.

Sequencing was done on a sample of blood. Receptors originate from a boy aged 2 to 9 in good health.

At least ten counts were recorded for this clonotype. The gene calls are TRBV4-3 and TRBJ2-5, with a tentative D call TRBD1 (5 bases). Germline V CDR1 and CDR2: LGHNA, YSLEER. CDR3 length equals 13 residues. V was trimmed by 0 bases and J by 7 bases, leaving 9 bases between them. The CDR3 DNA follows: TGCGCCAGCAGCCAAGATTCTCAGGGGACCCAGTACTTC. This sequence encodes CASSQDSQGTQYF.

This chain connects TRBV20-1 to TRBJ1-1, with D maybe TRBD1 (5 bases). With 5 bases removed from V and 1 base from J, the gap between germline ends came to 14 bases. The CDR3 spans 14 residues. The germline V gene has CDR1 DFQATT and CDR2 SNEGSKA (reference sequence). The CDR3 is CSALGAGENTEAFF. DNA for the CDR3: TGCAGTGCTCTCGGGGCGGGAGAGAACACTGAAGCTTTCTTT.

The CDR3, as DNA: TGTGCCAGCAGTTCCTCCCGGGATCAGCCCCAGCATTTT. Translation: CASSSSRDQPQHF. This rearrangement joins TRBV6-5 to TRBJ1-5; D unclear. V was clipped by 4 bases and J by 5 bases, with 9 bases between them. The CDR3 has 13 amino acids. CDR1 and CDR2 from the germline V gene are MNHEY and SVGAGI.

The chain is built from TRBV29-1 and TRBJ2-2; D not resolved. CDR3 length equals 12 residues. CDR1 and CDR2 (germline): SQVTM, ANQGSEA. Trimming took off 5 bases at V and 4 bases at J, with 8 bases between the two ends. CDR3 coding DNA: TGCAGCGTTTTCACGGGCACCGGGGAGCTGTTTTTT. Protein product: CSVFTGTGELFF.

The V gene is TRBV9, the J gene TRBJ2-7; 10 positions match TRBD2. Near its end, the DNA agrees better with TRBJ2-5, so the J call may be wrong. There are 16 residues in the CDR3. Germline loops: CDR1 SGDLS, CDR2 YYNGEE. CDR3 nucleotide sequence: TGTGCCAGCAGCGTATTAGCGGGAGGATGGGGAGAGACCCAGTACTTC. Translating gives CASSVLAGGWGETQYF.

The rearrangement links TRBV11-2 to TRBJ1-1, with a tentative D call TRBD1 (6 bases). The germline V gene encodes CDR1 SGHAT and CDR2 FQNNGV. Trimming left V 11 bases short and J 3 bases short, with 16 bases between. The CDR3 covers 13 residues. The CDR3 sequence: CAVRGRADTEAFF. Written as DNA, the CDR3 is TGTGCCGTCCGGGGGCGCGCGGACACTGAAGCTTTCTTT.

This chain connects TRBV20-1 to TRBJ2-4; D might be TRBD1 (6 bases). Germline loops: CDR1 DFQATT, CDR2 SNEGSKA (reference sequence). V was clipped by 3 bases and J by 8 bases, with 14 bases between them. The CDR3 is made up of 13 amino acids. CDR3 loop: CSASRDTSDIQYF. CDR3 DNA sequence: TGCAGTGCTAGCCGGGACACGTCGGACATTCAGTACTTC.

This clonotype was recorded a few times. This chain links TRBV20-1 with TRBJ2-5, with 10 bases that match TRBD2. The ends lost 1 base at V and 5 bases at J; junction bases unmatched: 13. The CDR3 covers 17 residues. Per germline, CDR1 DFQATT and CDR2 SNEGSKA (reference sequence). The CDR3 nucleotides are TGCAGTGCTAGAGCCCAAGTCGGAGCGGGGGGGCGGGAGACCCAGTACTTC. Protein: CSARAQVGAGGRETQYF.

This clonotype was seen more than once but under ten times. This rearrangement joins TRBV6-5 to TRBJ2-3; 9 bases fit TRBD2. The CDR3 is made up of 16 amino acids. The V segment lost 2 bases and the J segment 5 bases; nucleotides outside the gene matches: 8. Looked up from germline, CDR1 is MNHEY and CDR2 is SVGAGI. The CDR3 coding sequence is TGTGCCAGCAGTTACAAAAGGGGCGGGGGGGGAGATACGCAGTATTTT. Protein sequence: CASSYKRGGGGDTQYF.

This chain connects TRBV20-1 to TRBJ2-5; maybe TRBD1 (6 bases). Between the trimmed V and J ends, which lost 5 bases and 2 bases, there was a span of 12 bases. CDR3 length equals 13 residues. The germline gives CDR1 DFQATT, CDR2 SNEGSKA (reference sequence). CDR3 DNA: TGCAGTGCTCCACAGGGTGGTCAAGAGACCCAGTACTTC. The encoded protein is CSAPQGGQETQYF.

This clonotype was detected only a few times. CDR3 protein: CASGGVIGELFF. CDR3 DNA: TGTGCTAGTGGAGGGGTGATCGGGGAGCTGTTTTTT. The chain recombines TRBV12-5 with TRBJ2-2, with D perhaps TRBD1 (5 bases). Per germline, CDR1 LGHNT and CDR2 FRNRAP. The length of the CDR3 is 12 residues. The ends were cut back, 6 bases at V and 7 bases at J, with 9 bases in the middle. The whole variable domain, remainder taken from reference TRBV12-5 and TRBJ2-2, is DARVTQTPRHKVTEMGQEVTMRCQPILGHNTVFWYRQTMMQGLELLAYFRNRAPLDDSGMPKDRFSAEMPDATLATLKIQPSEPRDSAVYFCASGGVIGELFFGEGSRLTVL.

This clonotype was observed many times. This rearrangement joins TRBV7-2 to TRBJ2-5; D gene ambiguous. This CDR3 comprises 13 residues. The germline V gene has CDR1 SGHTA and CDR2 FQGNSA. V gave up 3 bases and J gave up 5 bases, with 10 bases separating them. The CDR3 protein is CASSLDLLETQYF. The CDR3 DNA follows: TGTGCCAGCAGCTTGGACCTCTTGGAGACCCAGTACTTC.

This clonotype was counted only a few times. This chain connects TRBV7-2 to TRBJ2-3; D is perhaps TRBD1 (6 bases). V lost 5 bases and J 2 bases, leaving 14 bases between the germline ends. The CDR3 length is 15 residues. The germline CDR1 and CDR2 sequences are SGHTA and FQGNSA. CDR3 sequence reads: CASSPLGGNTDTQYF. The CDR3 coding sequence is TGTGCCAGCAGCCCATTAGGGGGTAACACAGATACGCAGTATTTT. Drawing the rest from reference TRBV7-2 and TRBJ2-3, the complete variable domain is GAGVSQSPSNKVTEKGKDVELRCDPISGHTALYWYRQSLGQGLEFLIYFQGNSAPDKSGLPSDRFSAERTGGSVSTLTIQRTQQEDSAVYLCASSPLGGNTDTQYFGPGTRLTVL.

There are a few counts of this clonotype. The rearrangement joins TRBV7-9 to TRBJ2-7; D unclear. This CDR3 is built from 15 residues. Per germline, CDR1 SEHNR and CDR2 FQNEAQ (reference sequence). V was cut by 2 bases and J by 3 bases, with 14 bases left in between. CDR3 DNA sequence: TGTGCCAGCAGCTTAAGTTCGGCAGGAAACTACGAGCAGTACTTC. This sequence encodes CASSLSSAGNYEQYF. Full variable domain (remainder filled in from reference TRBV7-9 and TRBJ2-7): DTGVSQNPRHKITKRGQNVTFRCDPISEHNRLYWYRQTLGQGPEFLTYFQNEAQLEKSRLLSDRFSAERPKGSFSTLEIQRTEQGDSAMYLCASSLSSAGNYEQYFGPGTRLTVT.

As to this clonotype: A much larger clone lies a single base off, so this may be a read error. The chain uses TRBV6-5 and TRBJ2-1; 11 nucleotides align to TRBD2. TRBJ2-5 explains the end of the DNA better; the J call may be wrong. Germline values: CDR1 MNHEY, CDR2 SVGAGI. The CDR3 totals 15 residues. The CDR3 nucleotides are TGTGCCAGCAGTCCGGGACTAGCGGTTCGGGGGACCCAGTACTTC. Its protein is CASSPGLAVRGTQYF.

The chain recombines TRBV20-1 with TRBJ2-3; unclear D gene. CDR1 is DFQATT and CDR2 is SNEGSKA in the germline V gene (reference sequence). Trimming removed 0 bases from V and 0 bases from J, with 7 bases in between. This CDR3 has 14 residues. CDR3 loop: CSARDRGSTDTQYF. The CDR3 DNA reads TGCAGTGCTAGAGACCGAGGAAGCACAGATACGCAGTATTTT.

This clonotype was picked up a small number of times. This chain joins TRBV5-1 and TRBJ1-2, with D hard to call. The CDR3 has 15 amino acids. In germline, CDR1 is SGHRS, CDR2 YFSETQ. Deletions cut 3 bases from V and 6 bases from J, with 18 bases between. The CDR3 coding sequence is TGCGCCAGCAGCTCCGAGCCCCGGTTGAGTAATGGCTACACCTTC. Amino acids: CASSSEPRLSNGYTF.

The table lists this clonotype with many counts. The chain uses TRBV20-1 and TRBJ2-7, with 7 positions matching TRBD2. This CDR3 spans 15 amino acids. The junction had 11 bases not matched to a gene; V was cut back by 5 bases and J by 1 base. The germline V gene encodes CDR1 DFQATT and CDR2 SNEGSKA (reference sequence). This CDR3 is CSAPLAGASSYEQYF. In DNA form, the CDR3 reads TGCAGTGCTCCCCTTGCGGGAGCCTCTTCCTACGAGCAGTACTTC.

The chain couples TRBV4-3 to TRBJ2-5; maybe TRBD2 (5 bases). Germline V gene sequence: CDR1 LGHNA, CDR2 YSLEER. The CDR3 runs to 16 residues. Trimming removed 1 base at V and 1 base at J, with 13 bases between. This chain's CDR3 is CASSQVGGRFQETQYF. The CDR3 nucleotides read TGCGCCAGCAGCCAAGTTGGAGGACGATTCCAAGAGACCCAGTACTTC.

The gene calls are TRBV20-1 and TRBJ2-6, with a possible D match to TRBD2 (6 bases). Trimming cost V 1 base and J 0 bases, with 13 bases left between them. Germline V gives CDR1 DFQATT, CDR2 SNEGSKA (reference sequence). This CDR3 comprises 17 residues. CDR3 in amino acids: CSARVRESNSGANVLTF. CDR3 nucleotide sequence: TGCAGTGCTAGAGTACGGGAGAGCAACTCTGGGGCCAACGTCCTGACTTTC.

This chain links TRBV12-3 or TRBV12-4 with TRBJ2-7; 15 positions agree with TRBD2. V shed 3 bases, J shed 7 bases, and the junction held 4 bases outside the gene matches. The length of the CDR3 is 15 residues. The CDR3: CASSLGLAGGEEQYF. CDR3 sequence (DNA): TGTGCCAGCAGTTTGGGACTAGCGGGAGGTGAAGAGCAGTACTTC.